Presented here are 8 T cell receptor beta chains from one specimen sequenced in a study of cytomegalovirus exposure and HLA in healthy donors. A multiplex PCR was run with 60 Vbeta primers and 13 Jbeta primers. Some clones are missing from TCRdb's copy, which holds only in-frame ones; the method was immunoSEQ multiplex PCR. The listing contains some 41,000 clones. The sequenced sample was PBMCs. The receptors come from a male donor in good health and CMV-seronegative.

The CDR3 protein is CASSQDVPGGTEAFF. The DNA for the CDR3 is TGCGCCAGCAGCCAAGATGTTCCAGGGGGGACTGAAGCTTTCTTT. The chain is built from TRBV4-1 and TRBJ1-1; 7 bases fit TRBD1. The CDR3 spans 15 residues. Trimming at V came to 0 bases and at J to 5 bases, leaving 6 bases not matched to a gene. Germline values: CDR1 MGHRA, CDR2 YSYEKL.

This chain connects TRBV30 to TRBJ2-3; 8 nucleotides align to TRBD1. J gave up 3 bases and V 0 bases, and 5 bases lay outside the gene matches. This CDR3 contains 15 residues. Germline assignment: CDR1 GTSNPN and CDR2 SVGIG (reference sequence). CDR3 DNA sequence: TGTGCCTGGAGTGTCGGGACAGGAAGAACAGATACGCAGTATTTT. Amino acids: CAWSVGTGRTDTQYF.

This chain uses TRBV11-2 with TRBJ2-7; a weak D match, TRBD1 (5 bases). The V gene lost 1 base and the J gene lost 3 bases, with 10 bases spanning the gap. Per germline, CDR1 SGHAT and CDR2 FQNNGV. CDR3 length: 14 amino acids. CDR3 region: CASSLGVTDYEQYF. The CDR3 nucleotides are TGTGCCAGCAGCTTAGGGGTGACAGACTACGAGCAGTACTTC.

The chain is built from TRBV29-1 and TRBJ1-1, with 7 bases that match TRBD1. Germline assignment: CDR1 SQVTM and CDR2 ANQGSEA. This CDR3 comprises 14 residues. V trimming: 1 base; J trimming: 7 bases; junction bases outside the gene matches: 9. CDR3: CSVEGEGQLLEAFF. CDR3 nucleotide sequence: TGCAGCGTTGAAGGAGAGGGACAGCTCCTTGAAGCTTTCTTT.

The chain uses TRBV29-1 and TRBJ2-4; 9 bases match TRBD1. The CDR3 runs 12 residues. Germline V lookup: CDR1 SQVTM, CDR2 ANQGSEA. With V trimmed by 6 bases and J by 6 bases, 3 bases remained unmatched. CDR3 loop: CSVGGQGNIQYF. The CDR3 DNA follows: TGCAGCGTGGGGGGACAGGGAAACATTCAGTACTTC.

The rearrangement uses TRBV19 and TRBJ1-2; D is unresolved. Trimming stripped 3 bases from V and 4 bases from J, with 9 bases between. CDR1 and CDR2 (germline): LNHDA, SQIVND (reference sequence). The CDR3 loop spans 13 amino acids. The CDR3 sequence is CASSMGGRYGYTF. CDR3 coding DNA: TGTGCCAGTAGTATGGGTGGGCGCTATGGCTACACCTTC.

The chain is built from TRBV10-2 and TRBJ2-1; 8 positions agree with TRBD2. The CDR3 totals 13 residues. Germline CDR1 WSHSY, CDR2 SAAADI. With V trimmed by 6 bases and J by 10 bases, 8 bases remained unmatched. CDR3 coding DNA: TGCGCCAGCAGGTTAGCGGGGCAGGACGAGCAGTTCTTC. Amino acid sequence: CASRLAGQDEQFF.

The chain combines TRBV5-4 with TRBJ2-3; D call uncertain. Germline V CDR1 and CDR2: SGHNT, YYREEE (reference sequence). This CDR3 contains 14 residues. V was pared by 4 bases and J by 0 bases, with 9 bases between. CDR3 residues: CASSLVFSTDTQYF. The CDR3 DNA sequence: TGTGCCAGCAGCCTAGTGTTTAGCACAGATACGCAGTATTTT.